This T cell receptor (beta chain) was obtained from a study of shared clonotypes between healthy human individuals. Assay: immunoSEQ multiplex PCR; the TCRdb copy retains only in-frame clones and omits some. The table shows millions of clones, with approximately 92% occurring only once. The germline V gene has CDR1 KGHSH and CDR2 LQKENI. The CDR3 has 15 amino acids. With V trimmed by 3 bases and J by 9 bases, 9 bases remained unmatched. The chain employs TRBV18 and TRBJ2-1; 9 nucleotides match TRBD2. The sample was naive CD4+ T cells sorted from blood. Subset: CD45RA+ positively selected. The clonotype was recovered from a man between 18 and 35 years old in good health. The chain's CDR3 is CASSPGRGGEGEQFF. CDR3 DNA sequence: TGTGCCAGCTCACCCGGGCGGGGGGGAGAGGGTGAGCAGTTCTTC.